The entry below describes one T cell receptor beta chain. Its antigen is as yet unknown. The CDR3 contains 15 residues. Trimming took 0 bases from V and 0 from J, leaving 4 bases between them. The germline V gene encodes CDR1 SGHRS and CDR2 YFSETQ. This entry is derived from a study of spatial heterogeneity in lung cancer. Study conclusions and caveats: Follow-up blood showed ubiquitous expanded tumor TCRs less than blood at resection did.

Time point noted: sample taken at primary tumor resection. TCRdb passed the 5' RACE reads through MiXCR, listing each CDR3 protein once. This table has around 89,000 distinct CDR3 sequences, approximately 12% appearing once. The sequencing used PBMCs, collected at surgery. This TCR derives from a male donor with early-stage non-small cell lung cancer. The V gene is TRBV5-1, the J gene TRBJ2-6, with D unresolved. CDR3 region: CASSLEDSGANVLTF. The CDR3 DNA follows: TGCGCCAGCAGCTTGGAAGACTCTGGGGCCAACGTCCTGACTTTC.